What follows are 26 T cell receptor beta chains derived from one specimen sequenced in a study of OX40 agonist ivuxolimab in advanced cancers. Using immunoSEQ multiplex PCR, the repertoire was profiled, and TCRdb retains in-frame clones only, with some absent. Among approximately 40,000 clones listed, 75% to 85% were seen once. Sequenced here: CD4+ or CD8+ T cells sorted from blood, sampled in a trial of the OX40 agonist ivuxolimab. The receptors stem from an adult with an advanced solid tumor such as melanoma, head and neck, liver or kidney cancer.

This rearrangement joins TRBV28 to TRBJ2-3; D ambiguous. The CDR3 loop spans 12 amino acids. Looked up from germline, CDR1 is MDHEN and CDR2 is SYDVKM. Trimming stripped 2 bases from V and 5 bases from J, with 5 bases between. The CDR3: CASSLRVDTQYF. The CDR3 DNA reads TGTGCCAGCAGTTTAAGGGTAGATACGCAGTATTTT.

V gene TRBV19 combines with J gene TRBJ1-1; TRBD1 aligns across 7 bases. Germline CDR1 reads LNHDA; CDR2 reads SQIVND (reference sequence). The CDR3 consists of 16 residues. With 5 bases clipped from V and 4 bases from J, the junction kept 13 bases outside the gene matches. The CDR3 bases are TGTGCCAGTAGTGAGGGGACAGACATTCAGGGCACTGAAGCTTTCTTT. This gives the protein CASSEGTDIQGTEAFF. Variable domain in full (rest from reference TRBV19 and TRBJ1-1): DGGITQSPKYLFRKEGQNVTLSCEQNLNHDAMYWYRQDPGQGLRLIYYSQIVNDFQKGDIAEGYSVSREKKESFPLTVTSAQKNPTAFYLCASSEGTDIQGTEAFFGQGTRLTVV.

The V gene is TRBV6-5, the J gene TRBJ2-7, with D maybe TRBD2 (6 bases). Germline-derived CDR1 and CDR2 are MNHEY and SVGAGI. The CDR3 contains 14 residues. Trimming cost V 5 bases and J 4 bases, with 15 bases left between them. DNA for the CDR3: TGTGCCAGCAGTGCCGGGGGTCTTCCTTACGAGCAGTACTTC. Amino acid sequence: CASSAGGLPYEQYF.

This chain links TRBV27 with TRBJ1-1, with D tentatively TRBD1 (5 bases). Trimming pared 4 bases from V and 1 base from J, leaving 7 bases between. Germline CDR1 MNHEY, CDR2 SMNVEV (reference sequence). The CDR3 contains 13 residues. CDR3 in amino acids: CASSWGANTEAFF. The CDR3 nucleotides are TGTGCCAGCAGTTGGGGCGCGAACACTGAAGCTTTCTTT.

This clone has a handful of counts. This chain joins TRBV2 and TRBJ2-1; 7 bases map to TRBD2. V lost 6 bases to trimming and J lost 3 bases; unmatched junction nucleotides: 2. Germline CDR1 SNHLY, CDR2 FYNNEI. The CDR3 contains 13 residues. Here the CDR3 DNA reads TGTGCCAGCAGGGCTAGCGGCTACAATGAGCAGTTCTTC. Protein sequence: CASRASGYNEQFF.

The CDR3 sequence is CASSPVAGTDTEAFF. In DNA form, the CDR3 reads TGCGCCAGCAGCCCAGTAGCGGGCACGGACACTGAAGCTTTCTTT. This chain links TRBV5-1 with TRBJ1-1, with D unresolved. This CDR3 region has 15 residues. The ends were cut back, 4 bases at V and 3 bases at J, with 16 bases in the middle. In germline, CDR1 is SGHRS, CDR2 YFSETQ. Drawing the rest from reference TRBV5-1 and TRBJ1-1, the complete variable domain is KAGVTQTPRYLIKTRGQQVTLSCSPISGHRSVSWYQQTPGQGLQFLFEYFSETQRNKGNFPGRFSGRQFSNSRSEMNVSTLELGDSALYLCASSPVAGTDTEAFFGQGTRLTVV.

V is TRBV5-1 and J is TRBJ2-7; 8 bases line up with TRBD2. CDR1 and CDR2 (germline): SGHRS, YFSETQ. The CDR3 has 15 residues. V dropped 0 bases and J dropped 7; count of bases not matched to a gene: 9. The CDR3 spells CASSLESRGGGEQYF. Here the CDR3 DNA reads TGCGCCAGCAGCTTGGAATCCCGGGGGGGAGGTGAGCAGTACTTC.

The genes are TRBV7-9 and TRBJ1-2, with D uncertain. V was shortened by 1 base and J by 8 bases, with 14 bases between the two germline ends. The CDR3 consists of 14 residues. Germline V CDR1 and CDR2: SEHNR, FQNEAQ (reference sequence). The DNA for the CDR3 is TGTGCCAGCAGCTTAGGAGCCGGCTTGCGGGGCTACACCTTC. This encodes CASSLGAGLRGYTF.

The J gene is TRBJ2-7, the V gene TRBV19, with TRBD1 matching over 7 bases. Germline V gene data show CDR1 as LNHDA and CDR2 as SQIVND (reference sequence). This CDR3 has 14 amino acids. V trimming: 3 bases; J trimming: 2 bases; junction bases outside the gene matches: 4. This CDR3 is CASSMKGGPYEQYF. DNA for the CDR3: TGTGCCAGTAGTATGAAAGGGGGCCCCTACGAGCAGTACTTC.

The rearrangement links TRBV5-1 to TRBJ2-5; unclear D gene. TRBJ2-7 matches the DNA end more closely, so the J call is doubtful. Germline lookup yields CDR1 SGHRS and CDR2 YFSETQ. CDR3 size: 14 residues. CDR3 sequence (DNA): TGCGCCAGCAGCTTAACTGTTACCTCCTACGAGCAGTACTTC. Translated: CASSLTVTSYEQYF.

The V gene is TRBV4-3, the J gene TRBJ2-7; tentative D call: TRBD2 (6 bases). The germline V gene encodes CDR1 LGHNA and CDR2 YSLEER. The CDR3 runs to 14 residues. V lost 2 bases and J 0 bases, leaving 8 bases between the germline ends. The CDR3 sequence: CASSQLRDSYEQYF. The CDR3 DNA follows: TGCGCCAGCAGCCAACTGCGGGACTCCTACGAGCAGTACTTC.

This CDR3 reads CASAATAQGLSYNEQFF. The CDR3 bases are TGTGCTAGTGCCGCTACCGCTCAGGGGCTATCCTACAATGAGCAGTTCTTC. The J gene is TRBJ2-1, the V gene TRBV12-5; D is possibly TRBD1 (6 bases). The V gene lost 7 bases and the J gene lost 1 base, with 20 bases spanning the gap. Germline values: CDR1 LGHNT, CDR2 FRNRAP. The CDR3 has 17 residues.

CDR3 DNA: TGTGCCATCAGCGAGCCGGGCTCCGGCTACACCTTC. As protein: CAISEPGSGYTF. The J gene is TRBJ1-2, the V gene TRBV10-3; D is unresolved. The CDR3 is 12 amino acids. The germline CDR1 and CDR2 sequences are ENHRY and SYGVKD. V gave up 6 bases and J gave up 8 bases, with 13 bases separating them.

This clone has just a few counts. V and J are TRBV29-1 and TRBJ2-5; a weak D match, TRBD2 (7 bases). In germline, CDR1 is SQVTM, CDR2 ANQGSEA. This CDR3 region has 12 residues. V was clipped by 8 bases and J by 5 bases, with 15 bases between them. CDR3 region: CSFVGGAETQYF. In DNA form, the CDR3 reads TGCAGCTTCGTGGGGGGGGCCGAGACCCAGTACTTC.

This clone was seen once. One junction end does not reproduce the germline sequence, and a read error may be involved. This CDR3 reads CASPLLRTGRKCSF. The CDR3 DNA sequence: TGCGCCAGCCCCCTTCTCCGGACAGGGAGGAAATGTTCCTTC. The rearrangement uses TRBV10-1 and TRBJ1-2, with 8 bases that match TRBD1. CDR1 is WNHNN, CDR2 SYGVQD, per germline (reference sequence). This CDR3 region has 14 residues.

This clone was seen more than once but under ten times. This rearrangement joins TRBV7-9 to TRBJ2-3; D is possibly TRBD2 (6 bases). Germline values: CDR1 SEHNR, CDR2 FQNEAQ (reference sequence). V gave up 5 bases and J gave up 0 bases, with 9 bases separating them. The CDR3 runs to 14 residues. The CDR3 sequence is CASSPGLSTDTQYF. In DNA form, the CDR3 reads TGTGCCAGCAGCCCGGGACTCAGCACAGATACGCAGTATTTT. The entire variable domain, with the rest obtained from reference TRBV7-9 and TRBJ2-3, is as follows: DTGVSQNPRHKITKRGQNVTFRCDPISEHNRLYWYRQTLGQGPEFLTYFQNEAQLEKSRLLSDRFSAERPKGSFSTLEIQRTEQGDSAMYLCASSPGLSTDTQYFGPGTRLTVL.

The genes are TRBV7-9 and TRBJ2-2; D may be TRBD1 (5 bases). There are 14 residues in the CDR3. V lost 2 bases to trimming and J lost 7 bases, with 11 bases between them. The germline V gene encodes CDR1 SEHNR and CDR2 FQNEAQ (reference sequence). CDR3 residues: CASSLTGFGGELFF. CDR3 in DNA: TGTGCCAGCAGCTTAACAGGATTCGGCGGGGAGCTGTTTTTT.

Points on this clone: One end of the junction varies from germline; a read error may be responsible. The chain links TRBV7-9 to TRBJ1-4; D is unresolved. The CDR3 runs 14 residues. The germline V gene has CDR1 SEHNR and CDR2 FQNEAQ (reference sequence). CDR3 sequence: CASSLGQLGEKLFF. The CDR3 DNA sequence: TGTGCCAGCAGTTTAGGGCAGCTTGGGGAAAAACTGTTTTTT.

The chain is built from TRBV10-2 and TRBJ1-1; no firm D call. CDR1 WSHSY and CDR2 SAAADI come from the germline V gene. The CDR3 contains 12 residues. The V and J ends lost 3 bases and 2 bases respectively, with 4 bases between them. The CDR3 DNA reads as TGCGCCAGCAGTGAAGGAAACACTGAAGCTTTCTTT. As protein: CASSEGNTEAFF.

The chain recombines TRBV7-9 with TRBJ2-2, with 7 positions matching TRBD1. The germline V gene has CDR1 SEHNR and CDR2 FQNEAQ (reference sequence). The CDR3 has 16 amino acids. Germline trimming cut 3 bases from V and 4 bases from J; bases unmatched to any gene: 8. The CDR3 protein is CASSFSGRGSTGELFF. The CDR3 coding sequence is TGTGCCAGCAGCTTCTCGGGCAGGGGGAGCACCGGGGAGCTGTTTTTT.

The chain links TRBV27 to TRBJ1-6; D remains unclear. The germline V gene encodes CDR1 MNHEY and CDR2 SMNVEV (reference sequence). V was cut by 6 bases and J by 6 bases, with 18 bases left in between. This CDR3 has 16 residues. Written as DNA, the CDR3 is TGTGCCAGCAGACCCGTCGTGAGACCCCCTAATTCACCCCTCCACTTT. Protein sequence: CASRPVVRPPNSPLHF.

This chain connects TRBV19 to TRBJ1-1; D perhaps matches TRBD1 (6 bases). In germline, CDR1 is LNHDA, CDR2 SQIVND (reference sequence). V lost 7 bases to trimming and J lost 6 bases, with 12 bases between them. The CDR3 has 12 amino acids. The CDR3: CASIGQSAEAFF. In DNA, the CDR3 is TGTGCCAGTATCGGACAGTCGGCTGAAGCTTTCTTT.

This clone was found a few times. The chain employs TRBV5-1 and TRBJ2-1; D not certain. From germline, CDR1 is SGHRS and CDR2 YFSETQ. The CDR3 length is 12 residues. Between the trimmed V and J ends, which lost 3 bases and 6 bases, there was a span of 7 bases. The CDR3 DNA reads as TGCGCCAGCAGCTGGGGATTCAATGAGCAGTTCTTC. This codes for CASSWGFNEQFF.

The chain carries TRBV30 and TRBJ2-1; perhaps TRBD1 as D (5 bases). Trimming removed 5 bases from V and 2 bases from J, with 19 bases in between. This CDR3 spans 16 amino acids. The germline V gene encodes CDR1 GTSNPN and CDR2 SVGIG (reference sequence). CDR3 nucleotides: TGTGCCTGGGGAGTGTGGGGCAGGGATCCCTACAATGAGCAGTTCTTC. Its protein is CAWGVWGRDPYNEQFF.

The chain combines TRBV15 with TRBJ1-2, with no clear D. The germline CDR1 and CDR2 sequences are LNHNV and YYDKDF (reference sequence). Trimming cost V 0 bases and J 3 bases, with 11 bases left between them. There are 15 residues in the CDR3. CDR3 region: CATSRDRGLYYGYTF. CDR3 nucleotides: TGTGCCACCAGCAGAGATCGAGGGCTGTACTATGGCTACACCTTC.

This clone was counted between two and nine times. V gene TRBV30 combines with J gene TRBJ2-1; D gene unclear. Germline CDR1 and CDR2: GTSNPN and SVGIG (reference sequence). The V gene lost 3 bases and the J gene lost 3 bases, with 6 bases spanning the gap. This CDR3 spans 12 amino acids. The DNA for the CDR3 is TGTGCCTGGAGGGGGTACTACAATGAGCAGTTCTTC. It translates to CAWRGYYNEQFF.